The T cell receptor beta chain described here comes from a study of blood T cell repertoires in COVID-19. Method: immunoSEQ multiplex PCR; TCRdb's copy keeps in-frame clones and lacks some. The repertoire has 350,000 to 450,000 clones, roughly four fifths of them found once; the top ten carry around 5.1%. V lost 0 bases to trimming and J lost 4 bases; unmatched junction nucleotides: 4. This CDR3 is built from 16 residues. CDR1 and CDR2 (germline): SGHRS, YFSETQ. What was sequenced was PBMCs or T cells enriched from blood (not recorded which). The chain couples TRBV5-1 to TRBJ1-6; TRBD1 matches at 7 bases. The source is a woman in her fifties or sixties who had recovered from COVID-19. This CDR3 is CASSLEGAWYNSPLHF. The CDR3, as DNA: TGCGCCAGCAGCTTGGAGGGGGCTTGGTATAATTCACCCCTCCACTTT.